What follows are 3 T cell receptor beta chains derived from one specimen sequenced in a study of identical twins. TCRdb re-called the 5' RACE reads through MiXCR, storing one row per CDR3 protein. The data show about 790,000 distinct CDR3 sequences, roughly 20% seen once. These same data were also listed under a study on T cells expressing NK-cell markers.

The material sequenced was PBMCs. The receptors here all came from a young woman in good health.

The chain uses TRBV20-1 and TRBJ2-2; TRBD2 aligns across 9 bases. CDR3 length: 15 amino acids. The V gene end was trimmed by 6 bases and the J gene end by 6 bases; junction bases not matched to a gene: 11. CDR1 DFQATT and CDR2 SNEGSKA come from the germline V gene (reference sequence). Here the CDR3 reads CSAKSGGRAAGELFF. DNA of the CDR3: TGCAGTGCCAAGTCAGGCGGGAGGGCCGCCGGGGAGCTGTTTTTT.

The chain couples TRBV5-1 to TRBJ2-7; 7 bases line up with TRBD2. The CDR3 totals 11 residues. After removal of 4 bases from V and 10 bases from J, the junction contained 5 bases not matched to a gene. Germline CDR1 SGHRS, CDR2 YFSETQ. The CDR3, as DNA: TGCGCCAGCAGCCTGGGACTACGTCAGTACTTC. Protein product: CASSLGLRQYF. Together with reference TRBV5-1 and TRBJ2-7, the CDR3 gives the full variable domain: KAGVTQTPRYLIKTRGQQVTLSCSPISGHRSVSWYQQTPGQGLQFLFEYFSETQRNKGNFPGRFSGRQFSNSRSEMNVSTLELGDSALYLCASSLGLRQYFGPGTRLTVT.

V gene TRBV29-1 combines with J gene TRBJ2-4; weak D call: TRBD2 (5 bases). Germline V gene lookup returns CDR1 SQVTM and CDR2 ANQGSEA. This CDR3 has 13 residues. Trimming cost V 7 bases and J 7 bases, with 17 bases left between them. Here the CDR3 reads CSALEGPVNIQYF. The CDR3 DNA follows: TGCAGCGCCCTAGAGGGCCCCGTGAACATTCAGTACTTC.